These T cell receptor beta chains were read from a single sample in a study of PD-1 blockade in classical Hodgkin lymphoma. Here immunoSEQ multiplex PCR was the method, and the copy in TCRdb shows in-frame clones only, minus some. This table has about 14,000 clones, around 84% appearing once. Input material: CD4+ T cells from blood. Receptors were obtained from a human donor with classical Hodgkin lymphoma. Each CDR3 is given with its conserved first and last residue. Each record gives: D gene, clone size, J gene, V gene, CDR3 protein, CDR3 DNA. D genes are given only for firm matches. Clone size appears in some rows only: once, few, many, or a class for an expanded clone.

NA NA TRBJ2-7 TRBV19 CASSRGLYEQYF TGTGCCAGTAGTAGGGGATTATACGAGCAGTACTTC
NA once TRBJ2-7 TRBV5-1 CASSPRTDSSYEQYF TGCGCCAGCAGCCCGCGGACGGATAGCTCCTACGAGCAGTACTTC
NA NA TRBJ2-5 TRBV5-1 CASRVGPQSRETQYF TGCGCCAGCAGGGTCGGCCCACAGAGTCGCGAGACCCAGTACTTC
TRBD1 NA TRBJ1-6 TRBV7-2 CASSSRQGWNSPLHF TGTGCCAGCAGCTCTAGACAGGGGTGGAATTCACCCCTCCACTTT
NA NA TRBJ1-1 TRBV28 CASSSTEARIFF TGTGCCAGCAGTTCCACCGAGGCCCGCATTTTCTTT
NA NA TRBJ2-7 TRBV28 CASSLSRVGSYEQYF TGTGCCAGCAGTTTATCAAGGGTCGGCTCCTACGAGCAGTACTTC
TRBD2 NA TRBJ2-1 TRBV7-9 CASSFSGRSDEQFF TGTGCCAGCAGCTTCAGCGGGAGGAGCGATGAGCAGTTCTTC
TRBD1 once TRBJ2-5 TRBV6-1 CASSEDRGPYF TGTGCCAGCAGTGAAGACAGGGGGCCATACTTC
TRBD2 NA TRBJ2-1 TRBV28 CASSLYTSGSSYNEQFF TGTGCCAGCAGTTTATACACTAGCGGGAGCTCCTACAATGAGCAGTTCTTC
NA NA TRBJ1-1 TRBV29-1 CSVQTGGGNTEAFF TGCAGCGTTCAAACCGGAGGGGGGAACACTGAAGCTTTCTTT
TRBD1 NA TRBJ2-2 TRBV11-2 CASRRTGLNTGELFF TGTGCCAGCAGACGGACAGGGCTTAACACCGGGGAGCTGTTTTTT
NA NA TRBJ2-7 TRBV28 CASSFRAALPYEQYF TGTGCCAGCAGTTTCCGGGCAGCCCTCCCTTACGAGCAGTACTTC
NA NA TRBJ1-4 TRBV28 CASSLSLGAAEKLFF TGTGCCAGCAGTTTGTCCCTGGGGGCGGCGGAAAAACTGTTTTTT
NA NA TRBJ1-3 TRBV7-9 CASSFLTGYSGNTIYF TGTGCCAGCAGCTTCCTAACAGGTTACTCTGGAAACACCATATATTTT
TRBD2 few TRBJ2-2 TRBV19 CASTRGASGAGELFF TGTGCCAGTACTAGAGGGGCTAGCGGAGCCGGGGAGCTGTTTTTT
TRBD2 NA TRBJ2-1 TRBV4-1 CASSQTSGRSTSYNEQFF TGCGCCAGCAGCCAGACTAGCGGGAGGAGTACCTCCTACAATGAGCAGTTCTTC
NA NA TRBJ2-1 TRBV4-1 CASSQDHDVDEQFF TGCGCCAGCAGCCAAGATCACGATGTCGATGAGCAGTTCTTC
NA NA TRBJ1-3 TRBV10-3 CAISGGNTIYF TGTGCCATCAGCGGGGGAAACACCATATATTTT
NA once TRBJ1-5 TRBV7-2 CASSPGRGVGNQPQHF TGTGCCAGCAGCCCGGGGAGGGGGGTTGGCAATCAGCCCCAGCATTTT
NA NA TRBJ2-1 TRBV28 CASLDQGRTGYEQFF TGTGCCAGTCTGGATCAGGGGAGGACTGGCTATGAGCAGTTCTTC
NA NA TRBJ2-7 TRBV14 CASSQDTFRGEQYF TGTGCCAGCAGCCAAGACACTTTCCGGGGCGAGCAGTACTTC
NA NA TRBJ2-2 TRBV12-5 CASGLGDRSANTGELFF TGTGCTAGTGGGTTGGGGGACCGATCAGCGAACACCGGGGAGCTGTTTTTT
TRBD1 NA TRBJ2-5 TRBV5-1 CASSLGDRAFQETQYF TGCGCCAGCAGCTTGGGGGACAGGGCCTTCCAAGAGACCCAGTACTTC
TRBD2 NA TRBJ2-3 TRBV5-1 CASSPAPAGGTDTQYF TGCGCCAGCAGCCCTGCCCCGGCGGGAGGCACAGATACGCAGTATTTT
NA NA TRBJ1-1 TRBV30 CAWSVEAYTEAFF TGTGCCTGGAGTGTAGAGGCCTACACTGAAGCTTTCTTT
TRBD1 NA TRBJ1-1 TRBV27 CASSLRGRDRNTEAFF TGTGCCAGCAGTTTGAGGGGCCGGGACAGAAACACTGAAGCTTTCTTT
NA NA TRBJ2-2 TRBV6-6 CASSRVGTGELFF TGTGCCAGTTCAAGGGTGGGGACCGGGGAGCTGTTTTTT
NA once TRBJ2-5 TRBV7-9 CASEGQETQYF TGTGCCAGCGAAGGGCAAGAGACCCAGTACTTC
NA NA TRBJ2-3 TRBV7-9 CASSILLRSTDTQYF TGTGCCAGCAGCATCCTTCTCCGAAGCACAGATACGCAGTATTTT
NA once TRBJ2-3 TRBV5-1 CASSFGSSEPSTDTQYF TGCGCCAGCAGCTTCGGGTCTAGCGAACCTAGCACAGATACGCAGTATTTT
NA NA TRBJ1-4 TRBV7-2 CASTTDGATNEKLFF TGTGCCAGCACCACCGACGGTGCAACTAATGAAAAACTGTTTTTT
TRBD1 NA TRBJ1-1 TRBV28 CASSSTGTGHTEAFF TGTGCCAGCAGTTCGACCGGGACAGGGCACACTGAAGCTTTCTTT
NA NA TRBJ2-7 TRBV7-2 CASSPKGGGLGEQYF TGTGCCAGCAGCCCGAAGGGGGGGGGCCTGGGCGAGCAGTACTTC
NA NA TRBJ2-3 TRBV13 CASSLPGNTDTQYF TGTGCCAGCAGCTTACCGGGAAACACAGATACGCAGTATTTT
NA NA TRBJ2-7 TRBV19 CASSILGDGGAYEQYF TGTGCCAGTAGTATATTGGGTGATGGCGGGGCCTACGAGCAGTACTTC
NA NA TRBJ1-4 TRBV6-6 CASRRGSEKLFF TGTGCCAGCAGGAGGGGTTCTGAAAAACTGTTTTTT
TRBD1 once TRBJ2-5 TRBV28 CASSSPRRGQVLETQYF TGTGCCAGCAGTTCGCCCAGAAGGGGGCAGGTTTTGGAGACCCAGTACTTC
NA once TRBJ2-3 TRBV5-1 CASSDRRRGMNTQYF TGCGCCAGCAGCGATCGTCGTAGGGGGATGAATACGCAGTATTTT
TRBD1 NA TRBJ1-2 TRBV18 CASSPPYDRGANYGYTF TGTGCCAGCTCACCACCGTACGACAGGGGGGCTAACTATGGCTACACCTTC
NA NA TRBJ2-7 TRBV10-3 CAISESKLTQYF TGTGCCATCAGTGAGTCCAAGCTAACTCAGTACTTC
NA NA TRBJ1-1 TRBV10-3 CAISEKGGSRYEAFF TGTGCCATCAGTGAGAAAGGTGGCAGCCGGTATGAAGCTTTCTTT
NA NA TRBJ2-1 TRBV14 CASSQDRARGQFF TGTGCCAGCAGCCAAGATAGGGCCCGTGGCCAGTTCTTC
NA NA TRBJ2-3 TRBV7-9 CASSLGSSGFRTDTQYF TGTGCCAGCAGCTTAGGGTCAAGCGGATTCCGCACAGATACGCAGTATTTT
NA NA TRBJ2-5 TRBV9 CASSVGLQGTQYF TGTGCCAGCAGCGTAGGCCTCCAAGGGACCCAGTACTTC
TRBD2 NA TRBJ2-2 TRBV27 CASSLGGRNGELFF TGTGCCAGCAGTTTGGGGGGGAGAAACGGGGAGCTGTTTTTT
NA NA TRBJ1-4 TRBV28 CASSFTGANEKLFF TGTGCCAGCAGTTTCACGGGTGCTAATGAAAAACTGTTTTTT
TRBD1 NA TRBJ2-3 TRBV11-1 CASSLAGGAGLGTQYF TGTGCCAGCAGCTTAGCAGGGGGCGCTGGCCTCGGTACGCAGTATTTT
TRBD1 few TRBJ1-6 TRBV10-3 CAISEGTGVDSPLHF TGTGCCATCAGTGAGGGGACAGGGGTTGATTCACCCCTCCACTTT
NA once TRBJ1-1 TRBV18 CASSGVTEAFF TGTGCCAGCTCCGGGGTCACTGAAGCTTTCTTT
NA few TRBJ1-5 TRBV21-1 CASSKGESLSNQPQHF TGTGCCAGCAGCAAAGGGGAGAGTCTTAGCAATCAGCCCCAGCATTTT
NA NA TRBJ2-7 TRBV7-9 CASSRRQGGYEQYF TGTGCCAGCAGCCGACGGCAGGGTGGTTACGAGCAGTACTTC
TRBD1 NA TRBJ1-6 TRBV28 CATSAGDRPNSPLHF TGTGCCACCTCTGCCGGGGACAGACCTAATTCACCCCTCCACTTT
TRBD1 once TRBJ1-4 TRBV5-5 CASSSHRQGANEKLFF TGTGCCAGCAGCTCCCATCGACAGGGCGCTAATGAAAAACTGTTTTTT
TRBD1 NA TRBJ2-3 TRBV11-3 CASSFNRGDTQYF TGTGCCAGCAGCTTTAACAGGGGGGATACGCAGTATTTT